This T cell receptor beta chain was captured by sequencing in a study of cytomegalovirus exposure and HLA in healthy donors. The CDR3 has 14 residues. Germline CDR1 and CDR2: MNHEY and SMNVEV (reference sequence). Amplification used 60 Vbeta primers and 13 Jbeta primers. Libraries were prepared by immunoSEQ multiplex PCR; TCRdb keeps only in-frame clonotypes and omits some of them. The sample carries approximately 130,000 clones, approximately 84% recorded once. Study results and limitations: A list of around 150 TCR beta chains associated with cytomegalovirus was given.

This clone was picked up a small number of times. Antigen specificity is unknown. One end of the junction varies from germline; a read error may be responsible. The rearrangement uses TRBV27 and TRBJ2-6; TRBD1 might be the D (5 bases). This sequence originates from a woman aged 40 to 55 in good health and CMV-seronegative. Sequencing input: PBMCs. CDR3 sequence: CASSIYSGANGLTF. DNA of the CDR3: TGTGCCAGCAGTATTTACTCTGGGGCCAACGGCCTGACTTTC.